The next 7 T cell receptor beta chains were all read from a single sample in a study of cytomegalovirus exposure and HLA in healthy donors. Researchers ran the PCR with 60 Vbeta and 13 Jbeta primers. Clones were sequenced by immunoSEQ multiplex PCR, and TCRdb holds only the in-frame ones, with some missing. Recorded here are about 67,000 clones; the top ten clones represent less than 2%. What was sequenced was PBMCs. Every receptor here comes from a woman in her thirties in good health and CMV-seronegative.

The chain combines TRBV19 with TRBJ1-2, with 7 bases that match TRBD1. The CDR3 contains 13 residues. The germline V gene encodes CDR1 LNHDA and CDR2 SQIVND (reference sequence). Germline trimming cut 7 bases from V and 4 bases from J; bases unmatched to any gene: 6. The CDR3 is CASKRRDSYGYTF. CDR3 DNA: TGTGCCAGTAAGCGTCGGGACAGCTATGGCTACACCTTC.

V gene TRBV15 combines with J gene TRBJ2-5, with 8 nucleotides matching TRBD1. With 0 bases clipped from V and 2 bases from J, the junction kept 2 bases outside the gene matches. This CDR3 comprises 15 residues. Germline values: CDR1 LNHNV, CDR2 YYDKDF (reference sequence). The CDR3 loop reads CATSRDRQGQETQYF. CDR3 sequence (DNA): TGTGCCACCAGCAGAGATCGACAGGGGCAAGAGACCCAGTACTTC.

The chain employs TRBV6-1 and TRBJ2-7; 8 bases align to TRBD2. J gave up 4 bases and V 5 bases, and 1 base lay outside the gene matches. The CDR3 is made up of 12 amino acids. Looked up from germline, CDR1 is MNHNS and CDR2 is SASEGT. CDR3 amino acids: CASSSGSYEQYF. The CDR3 region has the DNA TGTGCCAGCAGTAGCGGGAGTTACGAGCAGTACTTC.

The chain couples TRBV5-3 to TRBJ1-2; D might be TRBD1 (5 bases). TRBV5-3 is marked as an open reading frame, function uncertain. The CDR3 spans 15 residues. V lost 1 base and J lost 2, with 12 bases in between. The CDR3 is CARSLLGLLNYGYTF. The CDR3, as DNA: TGTGCCAGAAGCTTGTTGGGACTTCTGAACTATGGCTACACCTTC.

V and J are TRBV6-1 and TRBJ1-3; D may be TRBD1 (6 bases). The CDR3 extends over 15 amino acids. The germline V gene has CDR1 MNHNS and CDR2 SASEGT. V was trimmed by 5 bases and J by 4 bases, leaving 15 bases between them. The DNA of the CDR3 is TGTGCCAGCAGTCCCACAGGGAAGACAGGAAACACCATATATTTT. Its translation: CASSPTGKTGNTIYF.

This sequence joins TRBV9 and TRBJ2-3; D remains ambiguous. Deletions cut 4 bases from V and 2 bases from J, with 17 bases between. The CDR3 is 16 amino acids. CDR1 is SGDLS and CDR2 is YYNGEE in the germline V gene. The CDR3 here is CASSPRVGQPTDTQYF. The CDR3 DNA reads TGTGCCAGCAGCCCTCGAGTGGGCCAGCCCACAGATACGCAGTATTTT.

This chain links TRBV10-3 with TRBJ1-1, with D possibly being TRBD1 (5 bases). The CDR3 length is 16 residues. V lost 3 bases to trimming and J lost 0 bases, with 14 bases between them. Germline-derived CDR1 and CDR2 are ENHRY and SYGVKD. CDR3 residues: CAISDQGYRLNTEAFF. The CDR3 nucleotides read TGTGCCATCAGTGACCAGGGATATCGTCTGAACACTGAAGCTTTCTTT.